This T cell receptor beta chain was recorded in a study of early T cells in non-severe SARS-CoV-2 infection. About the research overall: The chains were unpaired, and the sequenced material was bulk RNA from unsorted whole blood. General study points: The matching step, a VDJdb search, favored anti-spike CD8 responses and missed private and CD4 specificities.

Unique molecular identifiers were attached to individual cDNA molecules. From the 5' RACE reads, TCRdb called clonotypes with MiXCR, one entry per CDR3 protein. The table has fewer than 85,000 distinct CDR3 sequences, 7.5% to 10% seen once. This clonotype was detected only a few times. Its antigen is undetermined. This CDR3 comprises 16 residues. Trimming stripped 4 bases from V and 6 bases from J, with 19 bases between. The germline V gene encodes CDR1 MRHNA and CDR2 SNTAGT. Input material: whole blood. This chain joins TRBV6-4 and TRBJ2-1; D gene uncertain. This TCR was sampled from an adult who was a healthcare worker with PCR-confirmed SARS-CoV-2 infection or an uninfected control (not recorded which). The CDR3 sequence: CASSVEPPVICNEQFF. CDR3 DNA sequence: TGTGCCAGCAGTGTGGAACCCCCGGTGATTTGCAATGAGCAGTTCTTC.